The clone carrying this T cell receptor (beta chain) occurred once. This sample stems from a study of blood T cell repertoires in COVID-19. On the study more broadly: Samples representing acute and convalescent COVID-19 were sourced from the United States, Italy and Spain. In each case, the material was cDNA or gDNA derived from T cells, B-cell-depleted T cells, or PBMCs.

Authors' analysis steps: Scientists estimated how many nucleated cells there were by amplifying reference gene primers. Profiling relied on immunoSEQ multiplex PCR, and the TCRdb table lists in-frame clones only, not all of them. V and J calls and clone size are copied from that table; D and trimming were computed from the DNA. The sample holds over 10,000 clones, roughly 82% seen once. CDR1 and CDR2 from the germline V gene are SGHVS and FQNEAQ. The CDR3 covers 15 residues. V shed 5 bases, J shed 6 bases, and the junction held 7 bases outside the gene matches. V gene TRBV7-8 combines with J gene TRBJ1-4; the match to TRBD1 covers 9 bases. Sequencing used peripheral blood. The receptor's source is an elderly man with acute or convalescent COVID-19. CDR3 amino acids: CASSPRRTGDEKLFF. The CDR3, as DNA: TGTGCCAGCAGCCCCCGCCGGACAGGGGATGAAAAACTGTTTTTT. The whole variable domain, filled in from reference TRBV7-8 and TRBJ1-4, reads GAGVSQSPRYKVAKRGQDVALRCDPISGHVSLFWYQQALGQGPEFLTYFQNEAQLDKSGLPSDRFFAERPEGSVSTLKIQRTQQEDSAVYLCASSPRRTGDEKLFFGSGTQLSVL.